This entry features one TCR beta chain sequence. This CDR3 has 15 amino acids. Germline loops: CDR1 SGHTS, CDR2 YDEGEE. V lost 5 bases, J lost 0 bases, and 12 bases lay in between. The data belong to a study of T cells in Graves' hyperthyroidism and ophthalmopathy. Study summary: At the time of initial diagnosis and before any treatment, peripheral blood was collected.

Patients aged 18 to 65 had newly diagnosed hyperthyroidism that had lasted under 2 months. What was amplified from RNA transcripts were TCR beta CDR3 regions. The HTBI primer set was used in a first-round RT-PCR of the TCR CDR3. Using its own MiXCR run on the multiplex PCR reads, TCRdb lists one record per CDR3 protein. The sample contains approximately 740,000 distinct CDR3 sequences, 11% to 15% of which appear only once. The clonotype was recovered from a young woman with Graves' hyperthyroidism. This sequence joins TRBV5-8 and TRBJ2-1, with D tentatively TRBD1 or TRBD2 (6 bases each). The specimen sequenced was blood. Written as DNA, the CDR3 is TGTGCCAGCAGACCCCGGGGGCCCTCCTACAATGAGCAGTTCTTC. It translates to CASRPRGPSYNEQFF.